The rows below give T cell receptor beta chains drawn from one sample of a study of T cells in Graves' hyperthyroidism and ophthalmopathy. TCRdb reprocessed the multiplex PCR reads via MiXCR and lists one record per CDR3 protein. The data hold 75,000 to 100,000 distinct CDR3 sequences, with roughly 56% observed a single time. The source material was blood. The receptors derive from a woman in her forties with Graves' hyperthyroidism. The CDR3 runs from the conserved cysteine through the conserved F or W. The D gene is left open where the match is weak. Expanded clones are given a class, and other clones once, few, many or no size at all.

clone size,V gene,D gene,J gene,CDR3 protein,CDR3 DNA
NA,TRBV7-2,TRBD1,TRBJ2-6,CASTLWTGGDSGANVLTF,TGTGCCAGCACCCTATGGACAGGGGGTGACTCTGGGGCCAACGTCCTGACTTTC
many,TRBV5-6,NA,TRBJ1-2,CASSLWADGDGYTF,TGTGCCAGCAGCTTGTGGGCAGATGGGGATGGCTACACCTTC
many,TRBV12-3/TRBV12-4,NA,TRBJ1-6,CASSKITSYNSPLHF,TGTGCCAGCAGTAAGATCACCTCCTATAATTCACCCCTCCACTTT
NA,TRBV9,NA,TRBJ1-2,CASSVGGYGYTF,TGTGCCAGCAGCGTAGGGGGCTATGGCTACACCTTC
few,TRBV20-1,TRBD1,TRBJ2-7,CSARRDRDEQYF,TGCAGTGCTAGGAGAGACAGGGACGAGCAGTACTTC
NA,TRBV9,TRBD1,TRBJ1-1,CASRGEGGTANTEAFF,TGTGCCAGCAGAGGTGAAGGGGGGACAGCGAACACTGAAGCTTTCTTT
NA,TRBV20-1,NA,TRBJ1-5,CSASWGGNQPQHF,TGCAGTGCCAGCTGGGGAGGCAATCAGCCCCAGCACTTT
NA,TRBV12-3/TRBV12-4,NA,TRBJ2-3,CASSPRLGDTQYF,TGTGCCAGCAGTCCGCGACTTGGGGATACGCAGTATTTT
many,TRBV5-4,NA,TRBJ2-7,CASSLDQGGDEQYF,TGTGCCAGCAGCTTGGATCAGGGGGGCGACGAGCAGTACTTC
NA,TRBV7-9,NA,TRBJ2-5,CASSQGWRQVETQYF,TGTGCCAGCAGCCAAGGTTGGCGACAAGTGGAGACCCAGTACTTC
NA,TRBV2,TRBD1,TRBJ2-3,CASTEGRQGSTDTQYF,TGTGCCAGCACTGAGGGTCGACAGGGCAGCACAGATACGCAGTATTTT
few,TRBV7-3,NA,TRBJ2-5,CASSNIRETQYF,TGTGCCAGCAGTAATATACGGGAGACCCAGTACTTC
NA,TRBV6-2/TRBV6-3,TRBD2,TRBJ2-2,CASSRGLAGEAGELFF,TGTGCCAGCAGCCGAGGACTAGCGGGAGAGGCCGGGGAGCTGTTTTTT
once,TRBV29-1,NA,TRBJ2-7,CSLHGARHEQYF,TGCAGTCTCCATGGGGCGAGGCACGAGCAGTACTTC
few,TRBV7-2,NA,TRBJ1-5,CASSLSLGAETQHF,TGTGCCAGCAGCTTAAGTCTAGGGGCAGAGACCCAGCATTTT
NA,TRBV13,TRBD1,TRBJ1-5,CASSSFSGQGAEGNQPQHF,TGTGCCAGCAGCTCCTTTTCGGGACAGGGGGCTGAAGGCAATCAGCCCCAGCATTTT
NA,TRBV7-9,TRBD1,TRBJ2-3,CASSLQGELGTDTQYF,TGTGCCAGCAGTCTGCAGGGGGAGCTCGGCACAGATACGCAGTATTTT
many,TRBV7-8,NA,TRBJ2-7,CASSLAGESYEQYF,TGTGCCAGCAGCTTAGCGGGAGAGAGCTACGAGCAGTACTTC
few,TRBV7-2,NA,TRBJ1-2,CASSLRGADPYGYTF,TGTGCCAGCAGCCTGCGGGGGGCAGATCCTTATGGCTACACCTTC
NA,TRBV28,TRBD2,TRBJ2-5,CASSPRLGLAGRKTQYF,TGTGCCAGCAGTCCGCGACTTGGACTAGCGGGAAGAAAGACCCAGTACTTC
many,TRBV20-1,TRBD2,TRBJ2-3,CSGSGRAITDTQYF,TGCAGTGGAAGCGGGAGGGCTATCACAGATACGCAGTATTTT
NA,TRBV7-9,TRBD1,TRBJ2-7,CASSGQGMCGYEQYF,TGTGCCAGCAGCGGACAGGGAATGTGTGGCTACGAGCAGTACTTC
medium-sized,TRBV25-1,TRBD1,TRBJ1-2,CASSVGTGYGYTF,TGTGCCAGCAGTGTTGGGACAGGCTATGGCTACACCTTC
NA,TRBV2,TRBD2,TRBJ2-7,CASSFETWTSGSSF,TGTGCCAGCAGTTTCGAGACATGGACTAGCGGGAGCAGTTTC
NA,TRBV25-1,NA,TRBJ1-2,CASSESLGGGAWYGYTF,TGTGCCAGCAGTGAATCCCTCGGGGGGGGCGCTTGGTATGGCTACACCTTC
NA,TRBV20-1,NA,TRBJ1-2,CSARTGSRGDTF,TGCAGTGCTAGAACCGGGTCCCGGGGGGACACCTTC
many,TRBV15,NA,TRBJ2-7,CATSTSKNYEQYF,TGTGCCACCAGCACGTCCAAAAATTACGAGCAGTACTTC
NA,TRBV7-9,TRBD1,TRBJ1-1,CASSERQGAFF,TGTGCCAGCAGCGAGAGACAGGGGGCTTTCTTT
NA,TRBV10-2,NA,TRBJ1-6,CASSESGMGYSPLHF,TGCGCCAGCAGTGAATCAGGGATGGGATACTCACCCCTCCACTTT
NA,TRBV6-5,NA,TRBJ1-6,CASSYSRGPSSNSPLHF,TGTGCCAGCAGTTACTCGCGGGGCCCCTCCTCCAATTCACCCCTCCACTTT
NA,TRBV7-2,NA,TRBJ1-1,CASSFVPRGNTEAFF,TGTGCCAGCAGCTTTGTCCCCAGGGGGAACACTGAAGCTTTCTTT
NA,TRBV7-8,TRBD2,TRBJ2-3,CASSLGLAGPSTDTQYF,TGTGCCAGCAGTTTGGGACTAGCGGGACCAAGCACAGATACGCAGTATTTT
NA,TRBV9,NA,TRBJ1-1,CASSATDGANTEAFF,TGTGCCAGCAGCGCAACGGACGGAGCTAACACTGAAGCTTTCTTT
many,TRBV7-2,NA,TRBJ2-6,CAWRARALSSGANVLTF,TGTGCCTGGAGAGCCCGAGCCCTGAGCTCTGGGGCCAACGTCCTGACTTTC
few,TRBV5-1,TRBD2,TRBJ2-3,CASSLRLAGSDTQYF,TGCGCCAGCAGCTTGAGATTAGCGGGGTCAGATACGCAGTATTTT
many,TRBV6-6,NA,TRBJ1-4,CASRPGTTNEKLFF,TGTGCCAGCAGACCGGGAACAACTAATGAAAAACTGTTTTTT
NA,TRBV2,TRBD1,TRBJ2-5,CASSSPDRQETQYF,TGTGCCAGCAGCTCCCCGGACAGGCAAGAGACCCAGTACTTC
NA,TRBV10-2,TRBD2,TRBJ2-7,CASQPLAGAGPYEQYF,TGCGCCAGCCAGCCCCTAGCGGGAGCTGGGCCCTACGAGCAGTACTTC
NA,TRBV29-1,NA,TRBJ2-6,CSVGVGSSNTEAF,NA
once,TRBV6-1,NA,TRBJ1-6,CASSGRQFNQPLHF,TGTGCCAGCAGTGGGAGACAGTTCAATCAGCCCCTCCACTTT
NA,TRBV20-1,TRBD1,TRBJ2-3,CSADGQGPDTQYF,TGCAGTGCTGACGGACAGGGGCCAGATACGCAGTATTTT
NA,TRBV29-1,NA,TRBJ1-2,CSLARGASYFPYGYTF,TGCAGCTTAGCGCGGGGGGCTTCGTATTTTCCTTATGGCTACACCTTC
NA,TRBV4-1,TRBD1,TRBJ1-1,CASSQDSTGGFTEAYF,TGCGCCAGCAGCCAAGATAGTACAGGGGGCTTCACCGAAGCTTACTTT
NA,TRBV5-1,TRBD1,TRBJ2-7,CASSLRGTAYEQYF,TGCGCCAGCAGCTTGAGAGGGACAGCCTACGAGCAGTACTTC
many,TRBV6-5,TRBD1,TRBJ1-6,CASRCGTANSPLHF,TGTGCCAGCAGATGCGGGACAGCAAATTCACCCCTCCACTTT
NA,TRBV29-1,TRBD2,TRBJ2-7,CSVTGLAGTYEQYF,TGCAGCGTTACGGGACTAGCGGGAACCTACGAGCAGTACTTC
NA,TRBV10-3,TRBD1,TRBJ1-3,CTVSPGGDRDTTYF,TGTACCGTCAGTCCTGGCGGGGACAGGGACACCACATATTTT
many,TRBV7-9,TRBD2,TRBJ2-5,CASSTSGSASLGVQETQYF,TGTGCCAGCAGCACGAGCGGGAGTGCCTCTCTGGGGGTCCAAGAGACCCAGTACTTC
many,TRBV10-2,TRBD2,TRBJ2-3,CATTLAVTDTQYF,TGCGCCACAACCCTAGCGGTCACAGATACGCAGTATTTT
few,TRBV7-9,TRBD1,TRBJ2-7,CASSLGDRKQYF,TGTGCCAGCAGCTTAGGGGACAGGAAGCAGTACTTC
NA,TRBV5-8,NA,TRBJ2-5,CASSSVRQETQYF,TGCGCCAGCAGCTCCGTCCGGCAAGAGACCCAGTACTTC
medium-sized,TRBV15,NA,TRBJ2-7,CATSRDSHYEQYF,TGTGCCACCAGCAGGGACTCCCACTACGAGCAGTACTTC
many,TRBV7-8,TRBD2,TRBJ2-7,CASTPSRSGRAAYEQYF,TGTGCCAGCACCCCTTCCCGGTCCGGGAGGGCCGCCTACGAGCAGTACTTC
NA,TRBV7-2,NA,TRBJ2-6,CASSLAGRRTEAF,TGTGCCAGCAGCTTAGCGGGGAGGCGGACTGAAGCTTTC
many,TRBV10-3,NA,TRBJ1-6,CAIGYSNSPLHF,TGTGCCATCGGATACAGTAATTCACCCCTCCACTTT